These 29 T cell receptor beta chains share one sample of origin, sequenced in a study of CD8 T cells in Susac syndrome. RNA in amounts of roughly 0.5 to 1 ug was reverse transcribed with random hexamers. TCRdb redid the calling of the immunoSEQ multiplex PCR reads with MiXCR, one entry per CDR3 protein. The sample includes a few hundred thousand distinct CDR3 sequences, 95% of them seen just once. The sequenced sample was CD4+ T cells from PBMCs. The receptors were gathered from a human donor with multiple sclerosis.

V is TRBV20-1 and J is TRBJ2-1; 11 bases are a match to TRBD2. V was pared by 2 bases and J by 5 bases, with 5 bases of the junction left unmatched. The CDR3 has 15 residues. CDR1 is DFQATT and CDR2 is SNEGSKA in the germline V gene (reference sequence). CDR3 in DNA: TGCAGTGCTAGACTAGCGGGAGGAAGCCACAATGAGCAGTTCTTC. It codes for CSARLAGGSHNEQFF.

Here the CDR3 reads CSVSWGGDTQYF. The CDR3 DNA follows: TGCAGCGTATCATGGGGAGGAGATACGCAGTATTTT. This chain connects TRBV29-1 to TRBJ2-3; D possibly corresponds to TRBD2 (6 bases). CDR3 length: 12 residues. V shed 6 bases and J shed 5 bases, with 12 bases lying between them. Germline CDR1 reads SQVTM; CDR2 reads ANQGSEA.

A single count supports this clonotype. V and J are TRBV9 and TRBJ2-1; D remains ambiguous. This CDR3 comprises 15 residues. Trimming removed 0 bases at V and 0 bases at J, with 7 bases between. In germline, CDR1 is SGDLS, CDR2 YYNGEE. CDR3 sequence reads: CASSVVESSYNEQFF. CDR3 DNA: TGTGCCAGCAGCGTAGTGGAAAGCTCCTACAATGAGCAGTTCTTC. Together with reference TRBV9 and TRBJ2-1, the CDR3 gives the full variable domain: DSGVTQTPKHLITATGQRVTLRCSPRSGDLSVYWYQQSLDQGLQFLIQYYNGEERAKGNILERFSAQQFPDLHSELNLSSLELGDSALYFCASSVVESSYNEQFFGPGTRLTVL.

The chain joins TRBV12-5 to TRBJ1-2; the D gene is possibly TRBD1 (5 bases). This CDR3 comprises 12 residues. The germline V gene has CDR1 LGHNT and CDR2 FRNRAP. Trimming cost V 7 bases and J 8 bases, with 14 bases left between them. The CDR3 DNA is TGTGCTAGTGCTCCGTCGGGACGCGGCTACACCTTC. Translation gives CASAPSGRGYTF.

The chain combines TRBV13 with TRBJ1-2; no clear D gene. Germline values: CDR1 PRHDT, CDR2 FYEKMQ (reference sequence). The CDR3 covers 15 residues. V lost 0 bases and J lost 5, with 13 bases in between. CDR3 protein: CASSLGRGSPYGYTF. CDR3 nucleotide sequence: TGTGCCAGCAGCTTAGGGCGGGGATCTCCTTATGGCTACACCTTC. Full variable domain (outside the CDR3, taken from reference TRBV13 and TRBJ1-2): AAGVIQSPRHLIKEKRETATLKCYPIPRHDTVYWYQQGPGQDPQFLISFYEKMQSDKGSIPDRFSAQQFSDYHSELNMSSLELGDSALYFCASSLGRGSPYGYTFGSGTRLTVV.

The table lists this clonotype with a count of one. The chain employs TRBV28 and TRBJ2-7; D perhaps matches TRBD1 (7 bases). The CDR3 runs 15 residues. Germline CDR1 reads MDHEN; CDR2 reads SYDVKM. V dropped 2 bases and J dropped 3 bases, with 14 bases sitting between them. The CDR3 is CASSLAQGGSYEQYF. DNA of the CDR3: TGTGCCAGCAGTTTAGCTCAGGGGGGCAGCTACGAGCAGTACTTC. Based on the CDR3 plus reference TRBV28 and TRBJ2-7, the full variable domain is DVKVTQSSRYLVKRTGEKVFLECVQDMDHENMFWYRQDPGLGLRLIYFSYDVKMKEKGDIPEGYSVSREKKERFSLILESASTNQTSMYLCASSLAQGGSYEQYFGPGTRLTVT.

The chain is built from TRBV28 and TRBJ1-1; D is uncertain. CDR1 and CDR2 (germline): MDHEN, SYDVKM. The CDR3 runs to 13 residues. The V and J ends lost 8 bases and 0 bases respectively, with 10 bases between them. This chain's CDR3 is CASREVLNTEAFF. In nucleotides, the CDR3 is TGTGCCAGCCGGGAGGTGTTGAACACTGAAGCTTTCTTT.

The chain uses TRBV6-1 and TRBJ1-5; D is ambiguous. V lost 6 bases, J lost 2 bases, and 8 bases lay in between. CDR1 MNHNS and CDR2 SASEGT come from the germline V gene. The CDR3 runs 13 residues. CDR3 sequence reads: CASSAWGNQPQHF. CDR3 DNA sequence: TGTGCCAGCAGCGCCTGGGGCAATCAGCCCCAGCATTTT.

The chain uses TRBV18 and TRBJ2-1, with 10 bases lining up with TRBD2. This CDR3 has 16 residues. Germline V gene sequence: CDR1 KGHSH, CDR2 LQKENI. V trimming: 6 bases; J trimming: 4 bases; junction bases outside the gene matches: 9. The CDR3 spells CASSLQGLAQYNEQFF. Here the CDR3 DNA reads TGTGCCAGCTCGTTACAGGGACTAGCGCAATACAATGAGCAGTTCTTC.

The chain links TRBV13 to TRBJ2-7; D is unclear. V lost 10 bases to trimming and J lost 7 bases, with 17 bases between them. Looked up from germline, CDR1 is PRHDT and CDR2 is FYEKMQ (reference sequence). CDR3 size: 12 residues. CDR3 bases: TGTGCCACAGGTCGATTTGCGTTGGAGCAGTACTTC. Translation gives CATGRFALEQYF. Combining the CDR3 with reference TRBV13 and TRBJ2-7 gives the whole variable domain AAGVIQSPRHLIKEKRETATLKCYPIPRHDTVYWYQQGPGQDPQFLISFYEKMQSDKGSIPDRFSAQQFSDYHSELNMSSLELGDSALYFCATGRFALEQYFGPGTRLTVT.

V usage is TRBV7-2 and J usage is TRBJ2-1; tentatively, D is TRBD2 (5 bases). The CDR3 is made up of 15 amino acids. Trimming cost V 5 bases and J 0 bases, with 11 bases left between them. CDR1 is SGHTA and CDR2 is FQGNSA in the germline V gene. The CDR3: CASSLDLSSYNEQFF. CDR3 in DNA: TGTGCCAGCAGCCTGGACTTAAGCTCCTACAATGAGCAGTTCTTC.

CDR3 DNA sequence: TGCAGTGCTTACACAGGGGGAAACATTCAGTACTTC. Translated: CSAYTGGNIQYF. The chain links TRBV20-1 to TRBJ2-4; 8 bases line up with TRBD1. The CDR3 is 12 residues long. CDR1 is DFQATT and CDR2 is SNEGSKA in the germline V gene (reference sequence). V lost 5 bases and J lost 6; bases outside the gene matches: 3.

The chain links TRBV7-9 to TRBJ1-2, with unresolved D. CDR1 is SEHNR and CDR2 is FQNEAQ in the germline V gene (reference sequence). This CDR3 spans 14 amino acids. The germline V and J ends were trimmed by 2 bases and 8 bases, with 15 bases remaining between them. CDR3 nucleotides: TGTGCCAGCAGCTTACTCCCCTACCGGAAGGGCTACACCTTC. It is translated as CASSLLPYRKGYTF.

V usage is TRBV30 and J usage is TRBJ2-7; D perhaps matches TRBD2 (6 bases). There are 13 residues in the CDR3. V dropped 1 base and J dropped 3 bases, with 10 bases sitting between them. From germline, CDR1 is GTSNPN and CDR2 SVGIG (reference sequence). The CDR3 coding sequence is TGTGCCTGGAGTGGGGACTCCTACTACGAGCAGTACTTC. This sequence encodes CAWSGDSYYEQYF.

The chain has TRBV29-1 and TRBJ1-1; no reliable D call. V was shortened by 7 bases and J by 5 bases, with 14 bases between the two germline ends. CDR3 length equals 12 residues. CDR1 and CDR2 from the germline V gene are SQVTM and ANQGSEA. The CDR3 reads CSGGQAGTEAFF. The CDR3 coding sequence is TGCAGCGGCGGGCAGGCTGGGACTGAAGCTTTCTTT.

The V call is TRBV30, the J call TRBJ1-2; weak D call: TRBD1 (5 bases). The length of the CDR3 is 12 residues. Germline lookup yields CDR1 GTSNPN and CDR2 SVGIG (reference sequence). V was trimmed by 0 bases and J by 12 bases, leaving 14 bases between them. The CDR3 reads CAWSVGGGMNTF. The CDR3, as DNA: TGTGCCTGGAGTGTTGGTGGGGGGATGAACACCTTC.

The chain recombines TRBV9 with TRBJ2-5, with 8 bases aligning to TRBD2. The V gene's germline CDR1 is SGDLS and CDR2 YYNGEE. The ends lost 0 bases at V and 3 bases at J; junction bases unmatched: 13. The CDR3 extends over 18 amino acids. This CDR3 is CASSVGIAGKTHKETQYF. The CDR3 DNA reads TGTGCCAGCAGCGTAGGTATAGCGGGGAAAACCCATAAAGAGACCCAGTACTTC.

This chain joins TRBV3-1 and TRBJ2-1; D call uncertain. Trimming shortened V by 4 bases and J by 5 bases, and 9 bases separated the two germline ends. This CDR3 has 13 residues. Germline assignment: CDR1 LGHDT and CDR2 YNNKEL (reference sequence). Here the CDR3 DNA reads TGTGCCAGCAGCCCTTCCCGGGACAATGAGCAGTTCTTC. This codes for CASSPSRDNEQFF.

The gene calls are TRBV29-1 and TRBJ1-1; 8 nucleotides line up with TRBD1. V dropped 8 bases and J dropped 5; count of bases not matched to a gene: 10. This CDR3 region has 13 residues. Germline V lookup: CDR1 SQVTM, CDR2 ANQGSEA. Here the CDR3 DNA reads TGCAGCTCCTCGGCAGGGGGCTTTACTGAAGCTTTCTTT. This codes for CSSSAGGFTEAFF.

V and J are TRBV10-3 and TRBJ1-1; D perhaps matches TRBD1 (5 bases). This CDR3 spans 11 amino acids. Trimming pared 3 bases from V and 11 bases from J, leaving 10 bases between. Germline assignment: CDR1 ENHRY and CDR2 SYGVKD. In DNA form, the CDR3 reads TGTGCCATCAGTGAAGGGCAGGGTGCTTTCTTT. Translation: CAISEGQGAFF.

The rearrangement joins TRBV29-1 to TRBJ2-7; D could derive from TRBD1 or TRBD2 (5 bases each). The ends were cut back, 5 bases at V and 3 bases at J, with 11 bases in the middle. In germline, CDR1 is SQVTM, CDR2 ANQGSEA. This CDR3 is built from 12 residues. The CDR3 protein is CSVPGRSYEQYF. DNA for the CDR3: TGCAGCGTTCCGGGACGGAGCTACGAGCAGTACTTC.

The J gene is TRBJ2-7, the V gene TRBV20-1, with 7 bases lining up with TRBD1. CDR3 length: 11 residues. Germline CDR1 reads DFQATT; CDR2 reads SNEGSKA (reference sequence). The V segment lost 6 bases and the J segment 3 bases; nucleotides outside the gene matches: 2. The CDR3 loop is CSAWTGYEQYF. The CDR3, as DNA: TGCAGTGCCTGGACAGGCTACGAGCAGTACTTC.

This clonotype has a handful of counts. This chain uses TRBV29-1 with TRBJ2-5; 7 bases match TRBD1. Germline V gene sequence: CDR1 SQVTM, CDR2 ANQGSEA. Losses at the gene ends were 6 bases for V and 2 bases for J; bases not matched to a gene: 3. CDR3 length equals 12 residues. CDR3 region: CSVKQGQETQYF. As DNA, the CDR3 is TGCAGCGTGAAACAGGGGCAAGAGACCCAGTACTTC.

The chain employs TRBV28 and TRBJ1-1, with D unresolved. Trimming stripped 10 bases from V and 4 bases from J, with 19 bases between. Germline assignment: CDR1 MDHEN and CDR2 SYDVKM. The CDR3 has 14 residues. CDR3 residues: CATHNLREGTEAFF. The CDR3 bases are TGTGCCACCCACAATCTTCGGGAGGGCACTGAAGCTTTCTTT.

The CDR3 DNA is TGCAGCGTTGGGGGGACCGACGAGCAGTACTTC. Residues: CSVGGTDEQYF. The V call is TRBV29-1, the J call TRBJ2-7, with D possibly called TRBD1 or TRBD2 (5 bases each). Trimming took 4 bases from V and 5 from J, leaving 9 bases between them. Germline lookup yields CDR1 SQVTM and CDR2 ANQGSEA. The CDR3 consists of 11 residues.

This clonotype is a singleton in its sample. V gene TRBV25-1 combines with J gene TRBJ1-4; no clear D. This CDR3 region has 13 residues. V was cut by 2 bases and J by 11 bases, with 12 bases left in between. Germline V gives CDR1 MGHDK, CDR2 SYGVNS. The DNA for the CDR3 is TGTGCCAGCAGTGAACCGGGCGTGGAGAAACTGTTTTTT. Translating gives CASSEPGVEKLFF.

The V and J genes are TRBV5-1 and TRBJ2-1; 7 positions match TRBD2. After removal of 3 bases from V and 7 bases from J, the junction contained 10 bases not matched to a gene. Germline loops: CDR1 SGHRS, CDR2 YFSETQ. The CDR3 consists of 15 residues. CDR3 coding DNA: TGCGCCAGCAGCTCCCAAGCGGGGCGAGTGAATGAGCAGTTCTTC. It yields the protein CASSSQAGRVNEQFF.

The genes are TRBV23-1 and TRBJ1-1, with D possibly TRBD1 on 6 matching bases. TRBV23-1 is treated as an ORF (open reading frame) with a function not yet certain. V lost 5 bases and J 0 bases, leaving 13 bases between the germline ends. The CDR3 runs to 15 residues. The CDR3 coding sequence is TGCGCCAGCAGTACGGACAGATCTATGAACACTGAAGCTTTCTTT. Protein product: CASSTDRSMNTEAFF.

This sequence joins TRBV20-1 and TRBJ2-1, with D possibly TRBD1 on 5 matching bases. The length of the CDR3 is 12 residues. V was trimmed by 6 bases and J by 9 bases, leaving 15 bases between them. Germline values: CDR1 DFQATT, CDR2 SNEGSKA (reference sequence). CDR3 residues: CSAKGRNSEQFF. The DNA for the CDR3 is TGCAGTGCCAAGGGGCGGAACAGTGAGCAGTTCTTC.